One and the same sample provided the 30 T cell receptor beta chains below, sequenced in a study of CD8 T cells in Susac syndrome. RNA, at about 0.45 to 1 ug, was reverse transcribed with random hexamers. TCRdb re-analysed the immunoSEQ multiplex PCR reads in MiXCR, keeping a single row per CDR3 protein. The table records about 170,000 distinct CDR3 sequences, over 85% of them present only once. Sequenced material: CD4+ T cells from PBMCs. The receptors were gathered from a human donor with multiple sclerosis.

The chain carries TRBV5-8 and TRBJ1-1, with D possibly TRBD1 on 6 matching bases. Germline V CDR1 and CDR2: SGHTS, YDEGEE. Trimming pared 1 base from V and 2 bases from J, leaving 12 bases between. This CDR3 is built from 15 residues. CDR3 loop: CASSLLRGGNTEAFF. The CDR3 nucleotides read TGTGCCAGCAGCTTGCTCAGGGGAGGAAACACTGAAGCTTTCTTT.

The chain couples TRBV30 to TRBJ2-3; 12 nucleotides line up with TRBD1. Germline V gene data show CDR1 as GTSNPN and CDR2 as SVGIG (reference sequence). The CDR3 is made up of 15 amino acids. With V trimmed by 2 bases and J by 6 bases, 6 bases remained unmatched. CDR3 nucleotides: TGTGCCTGGAGTCCGGGACAGGGGGCCCCGGATACGCAGTATTTT. Amino acid sequence: CAWSPGQGAPDTQYF.

V and J are TRBV3-1 and TRBJ1-2, with D uncertain. The germline V gene encodes CDR1 LGHDT and CDR2 YNNKEL (reference sequence). V gave up 3 bases and J gave up 8 bases, with 13 bases separating them. This CDR3 spans 13 amino acids. The CDR3 protein is CASSQTSGNGYTF. CDR3 nucleotide sequence: TGTGCCAGCAGCCAGACGTCTGGGAACGGCTACACCTTC.

The CDR3 DNA follows: TGTGCCAGCAGTCCTAGAGGGGCCCTCACAGATACGCAGTATTTT. Residues: CASSPRGALTDTQYF. V is TRBV6-6 and J is TRBJ2-3; D tentatively fits TRBD1 or TRBD2 (5 bases each). The CDR3 consists of 15 residues. Per the germline V gene, CDR1 is MNHNY and CDR2 is SVGAGI (reference sequence). V lost 5 bases and J lost 2, with 14 bases in between.

The genes are TRBV20-1 and TRBJ1-5; a possible D gene is TRBD1 (5 bases). Germline V gene sequence: CDR1 DFQATT, CDR2 SNEGSKA (reference sequence). The length of the CDR3 is 14 residues. The V and J ends lost 6 bases and 7 bases respectively, with 19 bases between them. Here the CDR3 reads CSAKLGTAGQPQHF. The DNA of the CDR3 is TGCAGTGCCAAGCTGGGGACGGCGGGGCAGCCCCAGCATTTT.

The chain joins TRBV30 to TRBJ2-2; 13 bases match TRBD2. The CDR3 loop spans 13 amino acids. The germline V gene has CDR1 GTSNPN and CDR2 SVGIG (reference sequence). V gave up 3 bases and J gave up 11 bases; unmatched junction bases: 3. CDR3 region: CAWSGLAGVELFF. The CDR3 nucleotides are TGTGCCTGGAGCGGACTAGCGGGAGTTGAGCTGTTTTTT.

The CDR3 DNA is TGTGCCAGCAGCTTGATGGGGGGCACCACAGATACGCAGTATTTT. Translating gives CASSLMGGTTDTQYF. The J gene is TRBJ2-3, the V gene TRBV7-8; D could derive from TRBD1 or TRBD2 (6 bases each). The CDR3 has 15 residues. Trimming took 3 bases from V and 2 from J, leaving 12 bases between them. Germline V gives CDR1 SGHVS, CDR2 FQNEAQ.

This chain connects TRBV18 to TRBJ1-5; 9 bases map to TRBD1. The junction had 8 bases not matched to a gene; V was cut back by 0 bases and J by 5 bases. This CDR3 spans 17 amino acids. In germline, CDR1 is KGHSH, CDR2 LQKENI. CDR3 loop: CASSPPTGTGHDQPQHF. CDR3 DNA: TGTGCCAGCTCACCACCTACAGGGACAGGGCACGATCAGCCCCAGCATTTT.

V gene TRBV6-6 combines with J gene TRBJ2-7, with D possibly TRBD2 on 5 matching bases. The CDR3 runs to 13 residues. The germline V gene encodes CDR1 MNHNY and CDR2 SVGAGI (reference sequence). Trimming took off 2 bases at V and 6 bases at J, with 11 bases between the two ends. The CDR3 region is CASSYLTEGEQYF. DNA of the CDR3: TGTGCCAGCAGTTACCTTACAGAGGGCGAGCAGTACTTC.

The chain combines TRBV7-2 with TRBJ2-5; 9 bases match TRBD2. The CDR3 covers 16 residues. With V trimmed by 0 bases and J by 1 base, 3 bases remained unmatched. Germline CDR1 SGHTA, CDR2 FQGNSA. The CDR3 region has the DNA TGTGCCAGCAGCTTAGCGAGACTAGCGGCCCAAGAGACCCAGTACTTC. It translates to CASSLARLAAQETQYF.

This sequence joins TRBV28 and TRBJ2-3; possibly TRBD2 for D (6 bases). The germline CDR1 and CDR2 sequences are MDHEN and SYDVKM. The CDR3 has 13 residues. V shed 5 bases and J shed 4 bases, with 10 bases lying between them. The DNA for the CDR3 is TGTGCCAGCAGTCCGGGACTGGCAGATACGCAGTATTTT. The encoded protein is CASSPGLADTQYF.

V usage is TRBV30 and J usage is TRBJ1-1; D is uncertain. Germline V gene data show CDR1 as GTSNPN and CDR2 as SVGIG (reference sequence). The length of the CDR3 is 13 residues. Trimming removed 2 bases from V and 2 bases from J, with 9 bases in between. The CDR3 loop reads CAWSRTRNTEAFF. DNA for the CDR3: TGTGCCTGGAGTCGGACGCGAAACACTGAAGCTTTCTTT. Together with reference TRBV30 and TRBJ1-1, the CDR3 gives the full variable domain: SQTIHQWPATLVQPVGSPLSLECTVEGTSNPNLYWYRQAAGRGLQLLFYSVGIGQISSEVPQNLSASRPQDRQFILSSKKLLLSDSGFYLCAWSRTRNTEAFFGQGTRLTVV.

The rearrangement uses TRBV20-1 and TRBJ1-4, with TRBD1 identical over 7 bases. J was trimmed by 2 bases and V by 8 bases; bases with no gene match: 2. This CDR3 comprises 12 residues. Germline assignment: CDR1 DFQATT and CDR2 SNEGSKA (reference sequence). In nucleotides, the CDR3 is TGCAGTACAGGGGTCACTAATGAAAAACTGTTTTTT. This translates into CSTGVTNEKLFF.

The chain recombines TRBV5-1 with TRBJ2-6; possible D gene TRBD1, 5 bases. The germline V gene encodes CDR1 SGHRS and CDR2 YFSETQ. V dropped 5 bases and J dropped 2 bases, with 14 bases sitting between them. The CDR3 is 16 residues long. CDR3 amino acids: CASRPPGFAGANVLTF. The CDR3, as DNA: TGCGCCAGCAGGCCCCCAGGGTTCGCTGGGGCCAACGTCCTGACTTTC.

The rearrangement links TRBV7-9 to TRBJ1-6; D is ambiguous. V dropped 6 bases and J dropped 7 bases, with 13 bases sitting between them. The germline V gene encodes CDR1 SEHNR and CDR2 FQNEAQ (reference sequence). The CDR3 is made up of 14 amino acids. CDR3 coding DNA: TGTGCCAGCAGTCCCAGCCGATCCAATTCACCCCTCCACTTT. Encoded protein: CASSPSRSNSPLHF.

This clonotype occurred once. The gene calls are TRBV5-1 and TRBJ2-7, with TRBD1 as a possible D gene (5 bases). CDR1 is SGHRS, CDR2 YFSETQ, per germline. CDR3 length: 16 amino acids. Trimming left V 0 bases short and J 4 bases short, with 17 bases between. CDR3 bases: TGCGCCAGCAGCTTGGGGGGCCCCCCCGTGAGATACGAGCAGTACTTC. As protein: CASSLGGPPVRYEQYF.

The V gene is TRBV12-3 or TRBV12-4, the J gene TRBJ1-5, with 9 bases identical to TRBD1. J gave up 7 bases and V 7 bases, and 8 bases lay outside the gene matches. The CDR3 is 14 amino acids. This CDR3 is CASNIGQGSQPQHF. In DNA form, the CDR3 reads TGTGCCAGCAACATCGGACAGGGGAGCCAGCCCCAGCATTTT.

The gene calls are TRBV27 and TRBJ1-2; no reliable D call. Germline V gene lookup returns CDR1 MNHEY and CDR2 SMNVEV (reference sequence). The CDR3 spans 12 residues. Trimming took 0 bases from V and 7 from J, leaving 6 bases between them. The CDR3 coding sequence is TGTGCCAGCAGTTTATCAGGTCGTGGCTACACCTTC. It is translated as CASSLSGRGYTF.

The genes are TRBV7-8 and TRBJ1-1; a weak D match, TRBD1 (5 bases). Trimming removed 5 bases at V and 4 bases at J, with 14 bases between. Germline CDR1 and CDR2: SGHVS and FQNEAQ. CDR3 length: 14 amino acids. The CDR3 region is CASSRSGGGTEAFF. CDR3 nucleotides: TGTGCCAGCAGCCGAAGCGGGGGTGGCACTGAAGCTTTCTTT.

The V call is TRBV20-1, the J call TRBJ2-1; TRBD2 matches 7 bases. Germline values: CDR1 DFQATT, CDR2 SNEGSKA (reference sequence). This CDR3 contains 15 residues. The J segment lost 4 bases and the V segment lost 1 base, leaving 7 bases of the junction unmatched. The CDR3 loop is CSARGSSGRYNEQFF. As DNA, the CDR3 is TGCAGTGCTAGAGGTTCTAGCGGACGATACAATGAGCAGTTCTTC.

V gene TRBV7-9 combines with J gene TRBJ2-1; perhaps D is TRBD1 or TRBD2 (5 bases each). Germline CDR1 SEHNR, CDR2 FQNEAQ (reference sequence). This CDR3 spans 15 amino acids. V was cut by 4 bases and J by 8 bases, with 18 bases left in between. As DNA, the CDR3 is TGTGCCAGCAGCTCTGGGACCTACCTGGGGGATGAGCAGTTCTTC. Amino acids: CASSSGTYLGDEQFF.

The CDR3 reads CASIAGMDTEAFF. The CDR3 DNA is TGTGCCAGCATCGCAGGGATGGACACTGAAGCTTTCTTT. The chain links TRBV6-5 to TRBJ1-1; possibly TRBD1 for D (5 bases). Germline V gives CDR1 MNHEY, CDR2 SVGAGI. The CDR3 has 13 amino acids. V dropped 7 bases and J dropped 3 bases, with 12 bases sitting between them.

This clonotype was counted once. This rearrangement joins TRBV19 to TRBJ1-2; the D is unclear. The germline V gene encodes CDR1 LNHDA and CDR2 SQIVND (reference sequence). The CDR3 extends over 16 amino acids. V lost 0 bases and J lost 4, with 15 bases in between. In nucleotides, the CDR3 is TGTGCCAGTAGTATAGATAGCCGGGAGGCCCTCTATGGCTACACCTTC. Translation: CASSIDSREALYGYTF.

The chain is built from TRBV3-1 and TRBJ1-5; no clear D. V lost 1 base to trimming and J lost 3 bases, with 7 bases between them. This CDR3 has 14 amino acids. The germline CDR1 and CDR2 sequences are LGHDT and YNNKEL (reference sequence). In DNA form, the CDR3 reads TGTGCCAGCAGCCAAGGACTCCTCAATCAGCCCCAGCATTTT. Protein product: CASSQGLLNQPQHF.

The J gene is TRBJ2-3, the V gene TRBV19; possible D gene TRBD2, 5 bases. V was shortened by 10 bases and J by 1 base, with 15 bases between the two germline ends. The CDR3 is made up of 14 amino acids. CDR1 LNHDA and CDR2 SQIVND come from the germline V gene (reference sequence). CDR3 region: CATAAGPGTDTQYF. The CDR3 coding sequence is TGTGCCACCGCCGCGGGCCCCGGCACAGATACGCAGTATTTT.

This sequence joins TRBV4-1 and TRBJ1-5, with D possibly being TRBD1 (5 bases). This CDR3 contains 15 residues. CDR1 MGHRA and CDR2 YSYEKL come from the germline V gene. The V and J ends lost 1 base and 4 bases respectively, with 11 bases between them. The CDR3 bases are TGCGCCAGCAGCCAAGGACAGAGGCTGAATCAGCCCCAGCATTTT. Its protein product is CASSQGQRLNQPQHF.

V is TRBV3-1 and J is TRBJ1-2; D call uncertain. V was trimmed by 6 bases and J by 8 bases, leaving 16 bases between them. This CDR3 has 13 residues. Per germline, CDR1 LGHDT and CDR2 YNNKEL (reference sequence). The DNA for the CDR3 is TGTGCCAGCAGTCCGGACCTCCGCTGGGGCTACACCTTC. Translating gives CASSPDLRWGYTF.

The V call is TRBV5-1, the J call TRBJ2-4; D is unclear. The CDR3 spans 12 residues. The germline V gene has CDR1 SGHRS and CDR2 YFSETQ. Trimming cost V 0 bases and J 6 bases, with 4 bases left between them. The CDR3 region has the DNA TGCGCCAGCAGCTTGGAAGGAAACATTCAGTACTTC. This gives the protein CASSLEGNIQYF.

The chain uses TRBV4-1 and TRBJ2-2; the D call may be TRBD1 or TRBD2 (6 bases each). The V gene's germline CDR1 is MGHRA and CDR2 YSYEKL. Between the trimmed V and J ends, which lost 4 bases and 4 bases, there was a span of 19 bases. The CDR3 has 17 residues. CDR3: CASSRPRGAPGTGELFF. CDR3 nucleotide sequence: TGCGCCAGCAGCCGGCCGAGGGGGGCCCCGGGCACCGGGGAGCTGTTTTTT.

The rearrangement links TRBV28 to TRBJ1-1, with D possibly matching TRBD1 (6 bases). The CDR3 loop spans 16 amino acids. Germline V gives CDR1 MDHEN, CDR2 SYDVKM. Trimming cost V 2 bases and J 4 bases, with 17 bases left between them. The CDR3 loop is CASSLERGRGGTEAFF. CDR3 coding DNA: TGTGCCAGCAGTTTAGAGAGGGGCAGGGGTGGCACTGAAGCTTTCTTT.